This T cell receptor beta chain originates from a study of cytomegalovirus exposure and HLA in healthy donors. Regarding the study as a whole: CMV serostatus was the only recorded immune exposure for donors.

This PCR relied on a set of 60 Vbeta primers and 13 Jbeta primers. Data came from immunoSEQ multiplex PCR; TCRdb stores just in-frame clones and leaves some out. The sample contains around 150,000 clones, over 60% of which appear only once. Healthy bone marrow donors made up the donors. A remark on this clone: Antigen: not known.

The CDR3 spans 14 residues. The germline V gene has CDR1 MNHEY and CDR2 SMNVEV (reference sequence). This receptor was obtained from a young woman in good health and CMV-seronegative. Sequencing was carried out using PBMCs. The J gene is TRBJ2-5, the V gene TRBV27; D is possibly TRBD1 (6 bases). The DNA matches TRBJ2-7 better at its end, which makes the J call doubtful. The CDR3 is CASSNTGSGYEQYF. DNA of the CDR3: TGTGCCAGCAGCAATACAGGGAGTGGTTACGAGCAGTACTTC.